This TCR beta chain is drawn from a study of vaccination and CD4 T cells after COVID-19. Study-level information: Comprising six males and four females, the convalescent participants counted two Hispanic individuals among them. A median of approximately 75 days (range 14 to 241) separated dose two from the taking of post-vaccine samples.

This clonotype occurred a few times. Its antigen is currently unknown. From germline, CDR1 is SEHNR and CDR2 FQNEAQ (reference sequence). V lost 10 bases and J lost 2; bases outside the gene matches: 22. The CDR3 contains 19 residues. Overall study results and limits: Among those convalescent, a median roughly 89% of reactive clones emerged solely post-vaccination. In convalescent patients, 304 of 307 vaccine-specific clones were mono-reactive for SARS-CoV-2 spike.

TCRdb re-derived calls from the PCR reads in MiXCR, one entry per CDR3 protein. This table holds 25,000 to 30,000 distinct CDR3 sequences, roughly 50% found once. This sample's time point: late sampling 161 to 241 days after vaccination in a few convalescent patients. The J gene is TRBJ2-3, the V gene TRBV7-9; 9 bases match TRBD1. This TCR derives from a human donor who had recovered from COVID-19. Source: CD4+ T cells from blood, taken about 7 months after SARS-CoV-2 vaccination. CDR3 region: CAILHPGQGQESATDTQYF. The CDR3 nucleotides are TGTGCCATCCTCCATCCGGGACAGGGTCAAGAAAGCGCCACAGATACGCAGTATTTT.